This is a list of T cell receptor beta chains from one sample in a study of cytomegalovirus exposure and HLA in healthy donors. The table came from immunoSEQ multiplex PCR; TCRdb's copy has only in-frame clones and leaves some out. The profile shows approximately 160,000 clones, under 95% of them singletons. The specimen was PBMCs. Source of these receptors: a woman in her late teens or twenties in good health and CMV-seropositive. Both conserved end residues are part of each CDR3. The D gene is left open where the match is weak. A row's size may be missing; if present it is once, few, many or a size class.

>TRBD2|NA|TRBV15|TRBJ2-1
TGTGCCACCAGCAACAGCGGGAGGGCGGGTAATGAGCAGTTCTTC
CATSNSGRAGNEQFF
>TRBD2|NA|TRBV29-1|TRBJ2-1
TGCAGCGTCTCACCCACGCGGCTAGCGGGAGGTAGTGAGCAGTTCTTC
CSVSPTRLAGGSEQFF
>TRBD1|NA|TRBV5-1|TRBJ1-5
TGCGCCAGCAGCGTGATGAGACAGGGGGCGCTAGTCTCCCATCAGCCCCAGCATTTT
CASSVMRQGALVSHQPQHF
>TRBD1|NA|TRBV15|TRBJ2-2
TGTGCCACCGCAGGGGGGACAGGGGTCCCCGGGGAGCTGTTTTTT
CATAGGTGVPGELFF
>NA|NA|TRBV18|TRBJ1-2
TGTGCCAGCTCACAGGATGCACAGACTAACTATGGCTACACCTTC
CASSQDAQTNYGYTF
>NA|NA|TRBV28|TRBJ1-2
TGTGCCAGCAGTTTTCGCGGGTTGAGTTACGGCTACACCTTC
CASSFRGLSYGYTF
>NA|NA|TRBV28|TRBJ1-5
TGTGCCAGCAGTGTCAAAGGGACAACAAATCAGCCCCAGCATTTT
CASSVKGTTNQPQHF
>NA|once|TRBV20-1|TRBJ2-7
TGCAGTGCTATACACTCCTACGAGCAGTACTTC
CSAIHSYEQYF
>NA|few|TRBV30|TRBJ1-6
TGTGCCTGTCAGACAGTTACCCTCCACTTT
CACQTVTLHF
>NA|NA|TRBV7-3|TRBJ2-7
TGTGCCAGCAGCTTAGGCCCCCGGGAGTTCGGGTCCTACGAGCAGTACTTC
CASSLGPREFGSYEQYF
>NA|NA|TRBV5-1|TRBJ1-5
TGCGCCAGCAGAATAGGGGCAGATAGCAATCAGCCCCAGCATTTT
CASRIGADSNQPQHF
>NA|NA|TRBV15|TRBJ2-1
TGTGCCACCAGCCCCCGTTCCTACAATGAGCAGTTCTTC
CATSPRSYNEQFF
>NA|NA|TRBV9|TRBJ2-2
TGTGCCAGCAGCGTAGATAATGGGGAGCTGTTTTTT
CASSVDNGELFF
>NA|NA|TRBV6-5|TRBJ1-3
TGTGCCAGCAGTTACTCTACAGGGTTTGGAAACACCATATATTTT
CASSYSTGFGNTIYF
>NA|NA|TRBV6-5|TRBJ1-2
TGTGCCAGCAGCTTTGGGACTTTAGGGGGCTACACCTTC
CASSFGTLGGYTF
>TRBD1|NA|TRBV18|TRBJ1-1
TGTGCCAGCTCACCTTACCATGTAGACAGGGTCACTGAAGCTTTCTTT
CASSPYHVDRVTEAFF
>NA|NA|TRBV19|TRBJ2-7
TGTGCCAGTAGTAGCGGGATGAGCAACGGCGAGCAGTACTTC
CASSSGMSNGEQYF
>TRBD2|once|TRBV15|TRBJ2-7
TGTGCCACCAGCATGGGTGGACTAGCTTCGGGCGAGCAGTACTTC
CATSMGGLASGEQYF
>TRBD1|NA|TRBV7-2|TRBJ1-3
TGTGCCAGCAGACAAAAGACAGGGGCTGGAAACACCATATATTTT
CASRQKTGAGNTIYF
>TRBD1|NA|TRBV2|TRBJ2-4
TGTGCCAGCAGCGATAGGGACAGGGGGAACAAAAACATTCAGTACTTC
CASSDRDRGNKNIQYF
>NA|once|TRBV28|TRBJ2-1
TGTGCCAGCAGACCCAGGGCCATGGGATACAATGAGCAGTTCTTC
CASRPRAMGYNEQFF
>NA|NA|TRBV6-5|TRBJ1-4
TGTGCCAGCAGCCCTCTACAGGGTAGTGAAAAACTGTTTTTT
CASSPLQGSEKLFF
>TRBD2|NA|TRBV5-1|TRBJ2-7
TGCGCCAGCAGGGCTAGCGGTACCTACGAGCAGTACTTC
CASRASGTYEQYF
>TRBD1|NA|TRBV5-6|TRBJ2-7
TGTGCCAGCAGCCCCTACATCACCGGGACAGAGCTTTCCTACGAGCAGTACTTC
CASSPYITGTELSYEQYF
>TRBD1|NA|TRBV30|TRBJ1-1
TGTGCCTGGAGTGTAGACATTGGGACAGTCCAAGCTTTCTTT
CAWSVDIGTVQAFF
>NA|NA|TRBV18|TRBJ1-5
TGTGCCAGCTCTGTGGGGCAAGGGCTCGGGCAGCCCCAGCATTTT
CASSVGQGLGQPQHF
>TRBD2|NA|TRBV30|TRBJ2-2
TGTGCCTGGAGTGTTCTGCGGGGGGGCCCCGGGGAGCTGTTTTTT
CAWSVLRGGPGELFF
>NA|NA|TRBV9|TRBJ1-2
TGTGCCAGCAGCCAAGATAACAGGGCCGGCTATGGCTACACCTTC
CASSQDNRAGYGYTF
>NA|NA|TRBV7-2|TRBJ2-7
TGTGCCAGCAGCTTAGACGAGGACTACACGGCGCAGTACTTC
CASSLDEDYTAQYF
>TRBD1|NA|TRBV19|TRBJ1-1
TGTGCCAGTAGTACCGACAGGGGAACTGAAGCTTTCTTT
CASSTDRGTEAFF
>TRBD1|few|TRBV5-1|TRBJ1-2
TGCGCCAGCAGCTTGGTTGACAGGGCTGGCTACACCTTC
CASSLVDRAGYTF
>NA|NA|TRBV7-2|TRBJ2-7
TGTGCCAGCAGCCCACGGGGAGCGCAGACCTACGAGCAGTACTTC
CASSPRGAQTYEQYF